A single sample gave rise to the 5 T cell receptor beta chains below, sequenced in a study of PD-L1 blockade in urothelial cancer. Specified time point: peripheral blood 6 weeks after treatment start. Assay: immunoSEQ multiplex PCR; the TCRdb copy retains only in-frame clones and omits some. The profile shows around 49,000 clones, around 82% of them singletons. The sequenced sample was PBMCs, obtained around atezolizumab (anti-PD-L1) treatment. Receptors were obtained from a man in his sixties with urothelial cancer.

V and J are TRBV5-1 and TRBJ2-5, with 8 positions matching TRBD1. Unmatched junction bases numbered 7, after V lost 4 bases and J lost 5 bases. Germline-derived CDR1 and CDR2 are SGHRS and YFSETQ. The CDR3 is 14 amino acids. The CDR3 DNA reads TGCGCCAGCAGCATAACAGGGGGGCAGGAGACCCAGTACTTC. Translated: CASSITGGQETQYF.

The J gene is TRBJ1-5, the V gene TRBV28; possible D gene TRBD1, 5 bases. This CDR3 region has 16 residues. The V gene's germline CDR1 is MDHEN and CDR2 SYDVKM. The ends were cut back, 3 bases at V and 5 bases at J, with 17 bases in the middle. The CDR3 spells CASSLGGGGAYQPQHF. For the CDR3, the DNA is TGTGCCAGCAGTTTGGGGGGAGGAGGGGCGTATCAGCCCCAGCATTTT. Variable domain in full (rest from reference TRBV28 and TRBJ1-5): DVKVTQSSRYLVKRTGEKVFLECVQDMDHENMFWYRQDPGLGLRLIYFSYDVKMKEKGDIPEGYSVSREKKERFSLILESASTNQTSMYLCASSLGGGGAYQPQHFGDGTRLSIL.

The rearrangement links TRBV28 to TRBJ2-2; D possibly corresponds to TRBD2 (7 bases). V gave up 3 bases and J gave up 2 bases, with 19 bases separating them. The length of the CDR3 is 18 residues. Germline CDR1 is MDHEN and CDR2 is SYDVKM. In DNA form, the CDR3 reads TGTGCCAGCAGTTTGGTCCGGGGGGCGGGTATCAACACCGGGGAGCTGTTTTTT. It specifies CASSLVRGAGINTGELFF.

This chain connects TRBV6-6 to TRBJ1-3, with 7 bases identical to TRBD1. V was pared by 4 bases and J by 2 bases, with 8 bases of the junction left unmatched. This CDR3 contains 16 residues. In germline, CDR1 is MNHNY, CDR2 SVGAGI (reference sequence). The CDR3 DNA reads as TGTGCCAGCAGTTGGGACAGAGCCTTTGCTGGAAACACCATATATTTT. Residues: CASSWDRAFAGNTIYF.

The genes are TRBV2 and TRBJ1-2, with 8 bases matching TRBD1. The length of the CDR3 is 14 residues. Trimming took 4 bases from V and 5 from J; bases not matched to a gene: 6. Per the germline V gene, CDR1 is SNHLY and CDR2 is FYNNEI. The CDR3: CASSAGQALYGYTF. The CDR3 DNA is TGTGCCAGCAGTGCGGGACAGGCCTTATATGGCTACACCTTC.